This TCR beta chain was recorded in a study of blood T cells in healthy people across ages. With a J-beta primer mix and a sample-barcoded 5' primer, a second PCR ran roughly 7 to 11 cycles. Template switching added a 12-random-nucleotide identifier to every cDNA molecule. TCRdb called the 5' RACE reads again in MiXCR, with one record for every CDR3 protein. In the table there are 700,000 to 950,000 distinct CDR3 sequences, 58% of which are singletons. Every donor provided around 9.3 milliliters of peripheral blood. V trimming: 4 bases; J trimming: 6 bases; junction bases outside the gene matches: 12. The CDR3 loop spans 17 amino acids. Germline CDR1 and CDR2: LGHNA and YSLEER. Comments on this clonotype: The target antigen is unknown.

Whole-study results and caveats: Unsorted PBMCs prevented conclusive naive versus antigen-experienced comparison. Roughly linearly, TCR beta diversity per million T cells fell as age increased.

Material: blood. The sequence was collected from a man aged 25 to 40 in good health. This rearrangement joins TRBV4-3 to TRBJ2-3; 11 nucleotides line up with TRBD1. This CDR3 is CASSPTGWDRGSDTQYF. Here the CDR3 DNA reads TGCGCCAGCAGCCCCACCGGGTGGGACAGGGGGTCCGATACGCAGTATTTT.